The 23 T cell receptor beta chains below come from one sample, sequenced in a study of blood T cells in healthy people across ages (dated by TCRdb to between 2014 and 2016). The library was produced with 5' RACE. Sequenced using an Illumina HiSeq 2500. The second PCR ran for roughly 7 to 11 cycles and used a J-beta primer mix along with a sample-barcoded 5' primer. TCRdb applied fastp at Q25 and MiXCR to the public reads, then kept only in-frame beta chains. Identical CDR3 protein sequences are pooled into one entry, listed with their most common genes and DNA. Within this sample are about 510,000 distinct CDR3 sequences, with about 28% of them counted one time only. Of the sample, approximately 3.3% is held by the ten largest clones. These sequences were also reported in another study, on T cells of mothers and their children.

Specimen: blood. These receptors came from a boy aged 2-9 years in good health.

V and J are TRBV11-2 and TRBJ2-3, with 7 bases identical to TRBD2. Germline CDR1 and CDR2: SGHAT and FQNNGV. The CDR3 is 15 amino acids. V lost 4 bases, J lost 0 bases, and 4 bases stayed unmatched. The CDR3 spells CASSSGLTSTDTQYF. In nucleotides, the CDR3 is TGTGCCAGCAGCTCGGGACTAACCAGCACAGATACGCAGTATTTT.

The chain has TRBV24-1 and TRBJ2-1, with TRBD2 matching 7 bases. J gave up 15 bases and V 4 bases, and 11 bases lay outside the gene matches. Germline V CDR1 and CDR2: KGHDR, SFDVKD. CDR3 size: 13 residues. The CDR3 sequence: CATSDPVGTTRFF. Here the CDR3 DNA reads TGTGCCACCAGTGACCCAGTCGGGACTACGAGGTTCTTC.

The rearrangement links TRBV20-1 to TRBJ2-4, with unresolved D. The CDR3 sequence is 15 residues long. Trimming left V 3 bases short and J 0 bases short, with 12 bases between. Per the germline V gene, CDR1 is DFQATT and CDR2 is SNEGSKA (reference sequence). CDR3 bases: TGCAGTGCTAGGGGCCGCGTTATAGCCAAAAACATTCAGTACTTC. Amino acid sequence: CSARGRVIAKNIQYF.

The chain's CDR3 is CSVRQGGSYEQYF. Written as DNA, the CDR3 is TGCAGCGTCCGACAGGGCGGGTCCTACGAGCAGTACTTC. This chain joins TRBV29-1 and TRBJ2-7; the match to TRBD1 covers 7 bases. Trimming cost V 6 bases and J 1 base; bases outside gene matches: 6. The length of the CDR3 is 13 residues. Germline V gene lookup returns CDR1 SQVTM and CDR2 ANQGSEA.

CDR3 sequence (DNA): TGTGCCAGCAGTTTTCGAGGGGGCCCCGGGGAGCTGTTTTTT. Translated, it gives CASSFRGGPGELFF. This sequence joins TRBV12-3 or TRBV12-4 and TRBJ2-2, with 7 positions matching TRBD1. This CDR3 is 14 amino acids long. Unmatched junction bases numbered 4, after V lost 3 bases and J lost 6 bases.

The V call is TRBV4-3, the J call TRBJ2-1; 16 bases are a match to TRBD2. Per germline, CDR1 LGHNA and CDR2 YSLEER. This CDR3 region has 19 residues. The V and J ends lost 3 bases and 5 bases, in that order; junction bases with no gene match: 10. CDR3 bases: TGCGCCAGCAGCCAGACTCCGGGACTAGCGGGAGGGCCCCACAATGAGCAGTTCTTC. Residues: CASSQTPGLAGGPHNEQFF.

The chain's CDR3 is CASTDGNEQFF. The CDR3 DNA reads as TGTGCCAGCACCGACGGAAATGAGCAGTTCTTC. This chain uses TRBV28 with TRBJ2-1; D gene unclear. This CDR3 region has 11 residues. CDR1 is MDHEN, CDR2 SYDVKM, per germline. V shed 7 bases and J shed 7 bases, with 8 bases lying between them. The entire variable domain, with the rest obtained from reference TRBV28 and TRBJ2-1, is as follows: DVKVTQSSRYLVKRTGEKVFLECVQDMDHENMFWYRQDPGLGLRLIYFSYDVKMKEKGDIPEGYSVSREKKERFSLILESASTNQTSMYLCASTDGNEQFFGPGTRLTVL.

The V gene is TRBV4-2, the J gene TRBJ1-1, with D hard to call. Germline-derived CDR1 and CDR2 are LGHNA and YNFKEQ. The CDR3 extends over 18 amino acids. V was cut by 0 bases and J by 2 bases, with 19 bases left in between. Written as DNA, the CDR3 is TGTGCCAGCAGCCAAGATCAGTCCCGGAGAAGATTCAACACTGAAGCTTTCTTT. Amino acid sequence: CASSQDQSRRRFNTEAFF.

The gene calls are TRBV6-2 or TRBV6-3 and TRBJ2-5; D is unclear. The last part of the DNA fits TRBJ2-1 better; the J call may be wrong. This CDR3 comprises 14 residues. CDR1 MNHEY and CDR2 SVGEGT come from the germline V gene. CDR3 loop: CASSYEWVYNEQFF. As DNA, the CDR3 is TGTGCCAGCAGTTACGAGTGGGTTTACAATGAGCAGTTCTTC.

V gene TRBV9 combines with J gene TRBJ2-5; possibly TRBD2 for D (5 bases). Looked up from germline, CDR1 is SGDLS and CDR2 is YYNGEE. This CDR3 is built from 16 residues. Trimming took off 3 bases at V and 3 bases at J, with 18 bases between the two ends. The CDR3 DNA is TGTGCCAGCAGCGCCCCTCCCACACTAGGGAAAGAGACCCAGTACTTC. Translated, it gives CASSAPPTLGKETQYF.

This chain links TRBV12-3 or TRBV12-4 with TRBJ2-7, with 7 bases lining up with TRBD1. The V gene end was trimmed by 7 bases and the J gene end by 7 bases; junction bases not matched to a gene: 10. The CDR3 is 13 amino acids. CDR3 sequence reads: CASKAGGIGEQYF. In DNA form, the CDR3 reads TGTGCCAGCAAGGCAGGGGGTATAGGGGAGCAGTACTTC.

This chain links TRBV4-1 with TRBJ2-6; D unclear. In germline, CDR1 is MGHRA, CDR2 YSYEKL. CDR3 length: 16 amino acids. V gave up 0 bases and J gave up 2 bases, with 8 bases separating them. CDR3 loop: CASSQDSKAGANVLTF. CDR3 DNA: TGCGCCAGCAGCCAAGATAGCAAGGCTGGGGCCAACGTCCTGACTTTC.

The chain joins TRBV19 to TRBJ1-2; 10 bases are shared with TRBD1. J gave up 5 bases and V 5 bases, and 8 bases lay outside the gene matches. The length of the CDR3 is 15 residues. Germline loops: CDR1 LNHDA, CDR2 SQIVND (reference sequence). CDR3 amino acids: CASSSGTGASYGYTF. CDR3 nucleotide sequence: TGTGCCAGTAGTTCCGGGACAGGGGCCTCTTATGGCTACACCTTC.

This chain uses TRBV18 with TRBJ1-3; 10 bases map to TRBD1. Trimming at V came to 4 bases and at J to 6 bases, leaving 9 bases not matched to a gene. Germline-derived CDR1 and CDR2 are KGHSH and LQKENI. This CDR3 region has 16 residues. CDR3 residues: CASSRLGTGEANTIYF. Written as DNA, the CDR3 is TGTGCCAGCTCACGGCTCGGGACAGGGGAGGCAAACACCATATATTTT. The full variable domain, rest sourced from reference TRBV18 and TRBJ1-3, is NAGVMQNPRHLVRRRGQEARLRCSPMKGHSHVYWYRQLPEEGLKFMVYLQKENIIDESGMPKERFSAEFPKEGPSILRIQQVVRGDSAAYFCASSRLGTGEANTIYFGEGSWLTVV.

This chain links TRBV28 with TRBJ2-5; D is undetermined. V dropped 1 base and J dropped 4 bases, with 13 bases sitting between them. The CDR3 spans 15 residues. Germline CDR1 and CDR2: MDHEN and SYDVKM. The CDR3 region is CASSLSRGPGETQYF. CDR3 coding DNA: TGTGCCAGCAGTTTATCCCGCGGCCCGGGAGAGACCCAGTACTTC. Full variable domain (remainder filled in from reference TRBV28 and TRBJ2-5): DVKVTQSSRYLVKRTGEKVFLECVQDMDHENMFWYRQDPGLGLRLIYFSYDVKMKEKGDIPEGYSVSREKKERFSLILESASTNQTSMYLCASSLSRGPGETQYFGPGTRLLVL.

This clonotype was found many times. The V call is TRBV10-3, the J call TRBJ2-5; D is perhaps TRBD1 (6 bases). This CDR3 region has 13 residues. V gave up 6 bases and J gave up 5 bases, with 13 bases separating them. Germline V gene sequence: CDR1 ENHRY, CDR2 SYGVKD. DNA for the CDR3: TGTGCCATCAGCGGAAAGGACAGTGAGACCCAGTACTTC. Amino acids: CAISGKDSETQYF.

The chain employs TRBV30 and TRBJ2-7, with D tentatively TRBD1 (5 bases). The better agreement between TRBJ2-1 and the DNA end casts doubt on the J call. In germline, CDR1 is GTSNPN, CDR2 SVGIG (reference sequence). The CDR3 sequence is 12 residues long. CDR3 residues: CAWSVGALEQFF. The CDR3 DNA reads TGTGCCTGGAGTGTAGGGGCTCTGGAGCAGTTCTTC.

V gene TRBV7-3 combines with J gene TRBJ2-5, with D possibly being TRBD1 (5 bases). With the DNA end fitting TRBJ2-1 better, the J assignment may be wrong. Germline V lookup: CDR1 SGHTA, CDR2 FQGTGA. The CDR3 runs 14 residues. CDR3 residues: CASSPSGPHNEQFF. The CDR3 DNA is TGTGCCAGCAGCCCATCAGGGCCCCACAATGAGCAGTTCTTC.

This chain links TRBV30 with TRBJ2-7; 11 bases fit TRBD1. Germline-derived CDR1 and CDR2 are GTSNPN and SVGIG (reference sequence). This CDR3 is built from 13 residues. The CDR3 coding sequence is TGTGCGACGGTCGGGACAGGGGGTTACGAGCAGTACTTC. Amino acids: CATVGTGGYEQYF.

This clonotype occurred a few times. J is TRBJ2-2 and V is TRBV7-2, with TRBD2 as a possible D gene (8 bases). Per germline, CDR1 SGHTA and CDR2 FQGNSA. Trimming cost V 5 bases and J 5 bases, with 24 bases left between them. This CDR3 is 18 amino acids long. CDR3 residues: CASSTSGTASGRTGELFF. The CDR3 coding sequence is TGTGCCAGCAGCACCTCCGGGACAGCCAGCGGGAGAACCGGGGAGCTGTTTTTT. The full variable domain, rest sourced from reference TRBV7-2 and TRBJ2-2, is GAGVSQSPSNKVTEKGKDVELRCDPISGHTALYWYRQSLGQGLEFLIYFQGNSAPDKSGLPSDRFSAERTGGSVSTLTIQRTQQEDSAVYLCASSTSGTASGRTGELFFGEGSRLTVL.

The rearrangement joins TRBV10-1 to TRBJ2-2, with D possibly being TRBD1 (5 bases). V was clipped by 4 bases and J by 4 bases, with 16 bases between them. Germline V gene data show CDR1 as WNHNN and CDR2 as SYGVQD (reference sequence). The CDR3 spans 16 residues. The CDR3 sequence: CASSVSRSGRTGELFF. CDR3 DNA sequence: TGCGCCAGCAGTGTCTCTCGGTCAGGGCGCACCGGGGAGCTGTTTTTT.

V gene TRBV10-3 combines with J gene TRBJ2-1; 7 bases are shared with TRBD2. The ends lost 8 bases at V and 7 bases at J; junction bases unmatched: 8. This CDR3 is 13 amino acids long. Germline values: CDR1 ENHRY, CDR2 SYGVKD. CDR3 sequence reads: CAIGLAAINEQFF. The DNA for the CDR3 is TGTGCCATCGGCCTAGCGGCTATTAATGAGCAGTTCTTC.

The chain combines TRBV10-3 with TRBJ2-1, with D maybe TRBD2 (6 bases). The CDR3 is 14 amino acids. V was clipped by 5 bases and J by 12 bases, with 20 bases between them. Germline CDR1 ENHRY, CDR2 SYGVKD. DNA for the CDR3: TGTGCCATCAGTAAAGCGGGTTCTTCGGATCGGCAGTTCTTC. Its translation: CAISKAGSSDRQFF.